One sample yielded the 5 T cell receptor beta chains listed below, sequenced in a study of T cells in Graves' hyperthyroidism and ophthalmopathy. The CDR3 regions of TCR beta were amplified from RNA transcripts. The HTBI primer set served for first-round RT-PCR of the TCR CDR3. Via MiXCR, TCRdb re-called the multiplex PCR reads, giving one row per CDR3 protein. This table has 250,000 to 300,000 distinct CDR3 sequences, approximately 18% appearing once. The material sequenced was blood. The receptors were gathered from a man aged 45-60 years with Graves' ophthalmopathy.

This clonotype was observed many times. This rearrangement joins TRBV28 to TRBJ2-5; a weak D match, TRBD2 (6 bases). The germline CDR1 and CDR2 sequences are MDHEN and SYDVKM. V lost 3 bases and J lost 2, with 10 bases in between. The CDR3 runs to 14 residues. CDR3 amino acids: CASSFAGLQETQYF. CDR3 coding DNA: TGTGCCAGCAGTTTTGCGGGGCTTCAAGAGACCCAGTACTTC.

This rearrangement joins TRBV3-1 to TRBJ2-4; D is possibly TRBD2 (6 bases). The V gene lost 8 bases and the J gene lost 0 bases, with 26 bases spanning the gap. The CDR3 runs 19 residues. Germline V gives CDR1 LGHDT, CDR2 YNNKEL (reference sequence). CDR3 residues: CASPVRGGPYALAKNIQYF. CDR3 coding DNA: TGTGCCAGCCCGGTTAGAGGAGGGCCTTACGCTCTAGCCAAAAACATTCAGTACTTC.

Here the CDR3 DNA reads TGTGCCAGCAGTTATCAGCGACTAGCGATTGAGCAGTTCTTC. Translated, it gives CASSYQRLAIEQFF. The chain is built from TRBV6-9 and TRBJ2-1; 8 bases line up with TRBD2. Germline V lookup: CDR1 MNHGY, CDR2 SVAAGI. This CDR3 has 14 residues. After removal of 2 bases from V and 9 bases from J, the junction contained 6 bases not matched to a gene.

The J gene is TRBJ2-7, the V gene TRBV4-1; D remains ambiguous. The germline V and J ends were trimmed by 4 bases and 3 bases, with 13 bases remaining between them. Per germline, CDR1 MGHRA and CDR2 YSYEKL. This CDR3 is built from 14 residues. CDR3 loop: CASSLRTAVYEQYF. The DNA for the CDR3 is TGCGCCAGCAGCCTCCGGACCGCCGTCTACGAGCAGTACTTC.

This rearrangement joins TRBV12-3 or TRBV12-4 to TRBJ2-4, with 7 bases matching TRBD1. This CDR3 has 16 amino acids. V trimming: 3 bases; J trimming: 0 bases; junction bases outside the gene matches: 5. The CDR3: CASSFMQGVAKNIQYF. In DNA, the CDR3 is TGTGCCAGCAGTTTCATGCAGGGGGTAGCCAAAAACATTCAGTACTTC.